The present entry profiles one T cell receptor (beta chain) with its context. Its target is not known. This sample is drawn from a study of radiotherapy plus CTLA-4 blockade in lung cancer. Study at large: Objective responses were observed in approximately 20% of patients, and disease control was achieved by approximately 32%.

Generated by immunoSEQ multiplex PCR, the TCRdb table keeps only in-frame clones and is missing some. Among around 100,000 clones listed, more than 65% were seen once. The study's findings and limits: According to reports, early shifts in blood T cell clones, alongside interferon-beta, forecast response most accurately.

The CDR3 extends over 15 amino acids. Per the germline V gene, CDR1 is KGHSH and CDR2 is LQKENI. The V end lost 2 bases, the J end lost 0 bases, and 8 bases lay between the germline ends. Sequencing was performed on peripheral blood, taken from a patient treated with radiotherapy plus ipilimumab. The TCR comes from a human donor with non-small cell lung cancer that progressed on radiotherapy plus ipilimumab. Some clones in this sample may be carry-over from other donors' samples. The chain combines TRBV18 with TRBJ1-5; tentative D call: TRBD1 (5 bases). The CDR3 DNA reads as TGTGCCAGCTCACCATCAGGGAATAGCAATCAGCCCCAGCATTTT. Its translation: CASSPSGNSNQPQHF.